The 17 T cell receptor beta chains in this list originate from one sample, sequenced in a study of T cells in Graves' hyperthyroidism and ophthalmopathy. TCR beta CDR3 regions were amplified from RNA transcripts. HTBI primers were employed in a first-round RT-PCR of the TCR CDR3. MiXCR, applied by TCRdb to the multiplex PCR reads, yields one record per CDR3 protein. The data show roughly 420,000 distinct CDR3 sequences, around 16% seen once. The specimen was blood. These receptors all come from a young woman with Graves' hyperthyroidism.

This rearrangement joins TRBV6-6 to TRBJ1-1; tentatively, D is TRBD1 (5 bases). With 0 bases removed from V and 0 bases from J, the gap between germline ends came to 17 bases. The CDR3 consists of 18 residues. The germline gives CDR1 MNHNY, CDR2 SVGAGI (reference sequence). CDR3 sequence reads: CASSYSILGRQMNTEAFF. The DNA of the CDR3 is TGTGCCAGCAGTTACTCGATTTTGGGAAGACAGATGAACACTGAAGCTTTCTTT.

This clonotype appeared many times. The V and J genes are TRBV25-1 and TRBJ1-5; the D gene is possibly TRBD1 (6 bases). Per germline, CDR1 MGHDK and CDR2 SYGVNS. The CDR3 is made up of 19 amino acids. V was pared by 4 bases and J by 2 bases, with 24 bases between. The CDR3 spells CASSGLRNRALWRNQPQHF. CDR3 nucleotide sequence: TGTGCCAGCAGTGGGCTCCGGAACAGGGCCCTTTGGCGCAATCAGCCCCAGCATTTT.

This clonotype was found many times. This chain links TRBV7-9 with TRBJ2-5, with a possible D match to TRBD2 (5 bases). V was cut by 11 bases and J by 5 bases, with 15 bases left in between. In germline, CDR1 is SEHNR, CDR2 FQNEAQ (reference sequence). The CDR3 contains 12 residues. In DNA, the CDR3 is TGTGCCGTCGGGGTAGCGCTGGAGACCCAGTACTTC. Translation: CAVGVALETQYF.

The chain couples TRBV7-6 to TRBJ2-2, with 11 bases aligning to TRBD1. This CDR3 spans 17 amino acids. Looked up from germline, CDR1 is SGHVS and CDR2 is FNYEAQ. V was pared by 0 bases and J by 4 bases, with 4 bases of the junction left unmatched. CDR3 DNA: TGTGCCAGCAGCTTAGCTCAAGGGACAGGGGGCACCGGGGAGCTGTTTTTT. Translating gives CASSLAQGTGGTGELFF.

This clonotype was picked up many times. V usage is TRBV18 and J usage is TRBJ1-5, with TRBD1 matching over 9 bases. The V segment lost 10 bases and the J segment 5 bases; nucleotides outside the gene matches: 9. This CDR3 spans 14 amino acids. Per the germline V gene, CDR1 is KGHSH and CDR2 is LQKENI. CDR3 DNA: TGTGCCACCTCGGGACAGGGTCTCGATCAGCCCCAGCATTTT. Translated: CATSGQGLDQPQHF. The full variable domain, with the rest looked up from reference TRBV18 and TRBJ1-5, is NAGVMQNPRHLVRRRGQEARLRCSPMKGHSHVYWYRQLPEEGLKFMVYLQKENIIDESGMPKERFSAEFPKEGPSILRIQQVVRGDSAAYFCATSGQGLDQPQHFGDGTRLSIL.

The sample holds many counts of this clonotype. V gene TRBV12-3 or TRBV12-4 combines with J gene TRBJ1-2; D is unresolved. The CDR3 contains 13 residues. V gave up 7 bases and J gave up 5 bases, with 14 bases separating them. CDR3 sequence (DNA): TGTGCCAGCACTCTAAAGGCATCTTATGGCTACACCTTC. It codes for CASTLKASYGYTF.

This clonotype came up a few times. A read error may produce the germline difference seen at one junction end. The gene calls are TRBV24-1 and TRBJ2-2, with a possible D match to TRBD2 (6 bases). In germline, CDR1 is KGHDR, CDR2 SFDVKD. The CDR3 spans 14 residues. Here the CDR3 reads CATSAGGGTGELVF. The DNA for the CDR3 is TGTGCCACCAGCGCAGGCGGCGGGACCGGGGAGCTGGTTTTT.

Ten or more counts support this clonotype. J is TRBJ2-7 and V is TRBV12-3 or TRBV12-4; tentative D call: TRBD2 (6 bases). The CDR3 contains 15 residues. Trimming pared 1 base from V and 6 bases from J, leaving 16 bases between. The CDR3 DNA sequence: TGTGCCAGCAGTTTAGGGAGGGCTAGACTCGCCGAGCAGTACTTC. Residues: CASSLGRARLAEQYF.

There are many counts of this clonotype. The V call is TRBV12-3 or TRBV12-4, the J call TRBJ2-3; D might be TRBD2 (5 bases). V lost 4 bases and J 1 base, leaving 15 bases between the germline ends. CDR3 length equals 16 residues. This chain's CDR3 is CASSSYGNSGTDTQYF. CDR3 coding DNA: TGTGCCAGCAGTTCCTACGGGAACAGCGGCACAGATACGCAGTATTTT.

The gene calls are TRBV11-2 and TRBJ2-2; 10 nucleotides align to TRBD2. The CDR3 is 15 residues long. V shed 4 bases, J shed 4 bases, and the junction held 3 bases outside the gene matches. Germline assignment: CDR1 SGHAT and CDR2 FQNNGV. CDR3 in DNA: TGTGCCAGCAGCTCTAGCGGGAGTCGCACCGGGGAGCTGTTTTTT. This codes for CASSSSGSRTGELFF.

This clonotype was found many times. The rearrangement uses TRBV6-6 and TRBJ1-5, with D perhaps TRBD1 (6 bases). There are 16 residues in the CDR3. The V gene's germline CDR1 is MNHNY and CDR2 SVGAGI (reference sequence). V was trimmed by 0 bases and J by 2 bases, leaving 11 bases between them. The CDR3 coding sequence is TGTGCCAGCAGTTACTCGACAGGTATTGGCAATCAGCCCCAGCATTTT. As protein: CASSYSTGIGNQPQHF.

This clonotype has ten or more counts. J is TRBJ2-7 and V is TRBV5-1; 8 nucleotides match TRBD1. V lost 3 bases, J lost 5 bases, and 10 bases stayed unmatched. Germline V CDR1 and CDR2: SGHRS, YFSETQ. This CDR3 has 15 residues. The CDR3 DNA follows: TGCGCCAGCAGCTCCTGGGACAGGAAAAGAGACGAGCAGTACTTC. Its protein product is CASSSWDRKRDEQYF.

This clonotype was seen at least ten times. The CDR3 DNA is TGTGCCAGCAGATCCGGGACATCTCTTTACGAGCAGTACTTC. Translation: CASRSGTSLYEQYF. V gene TRBV11-2 combines with J gene TRBJ2-7, with TRBD1 as a possible D gene (6 bases). Germline values: CDR1 SGHAT, CDR2 FQNNGV. V lost 6 bases, J lost 4 bases, and 16 bases lay in between. The CDR3 covers 14 residues.

This clonotype was seen repeatedly, ten times or more. The chain has TRBV2 and TRBJ1-6, with 9 bases fitting TRBD1. J was trimmed by 0 bases and V by 6 bases; bases with no gene match: 9. The CDR3 has 18 amino acids. Germline V CDR1 and CDR2: SNHLY, FYNNEI. Here the CDR3 reads CASRTGQGASSYNSPLHF. The CDR3 DNA is TGTGCCAGCAGGACGGGACAGGGTGCTTCCTCCTATAATTCACCCCTCCACTTT.

The chain uses TRBV6-4 and TRBJ1-5; tentatively, D is TRBD1 (5 bases). The CDR3 extends over 13 amino acids. The germline V gene has CDR1 MRHNA and CDR2 SNTAGT. Between the trimmed V and J ends, which lost 5 bases and 5 bases, there was a span of 10 bases. The CDR3 region has the DNA TGTGCCAGCAGTTCGGGACCTTATCAGCCCCAGCATTTT. Translated, it gives CASSSGPYQPQHF.

Worth noting for this clonotype: This may stem from a read error, because a much larger clone lies one nucleotide away. This chain links TRBV3-1 with TRBJ1-2; D gene ambiguous. There are 14 residues in the CDR3. Germline CDR1 reads LGHDT; CDR2 reads YNNKEL (reference sequence). The CDR3 DNA is TGTGCCAGCAGCCACCTAGGACGGGATTATGGCTACGCCTTC. Translating gives CASSHLGRDYGYAF.

In this sample, this clonotype turned up many times. The rearrangement uses TRBV7-8 and TRBJ2-7; D possibly corresponds to TRBD2 (6 bases). Germline loops: CDR1 SGHVS, CDR2 FQNEAQ. Trimming stripped 2 bases from V and 0 bases from J, with 11 bases between. There are 15 residues in the CDR3. CDR3 nucleotides: TGTGCCAGCAGCTTAACCGGGACTCTCTCCTACGAGCAGTACTTC. It codes for CASSLTGTLSYEQYF.